This T cell receptor beta chain was captured in a study of blood T cell repertoires in COVID-19. Study-wide context: Samples taken during acute and convalescent COVID-19 were collected in the United States, Italy and Spain. From T cells, B-cell-depleted T cells, or PBMCs came the material, which was cDNA or gDNA.

CDR1 and CDR2 from the germline V gene are LGHDT and YNNKEL (reference sequence). Trimming cost V 5 bases and J 2 bases; bases outside gene matches: 9. The CDR3 contains 17 residues. In the study's own analysis: Amplification of reference gene primers provided the estimated nucleated cell counts. TCRdb keeps only in-frame clones here, not all; method: immunoSEQ multiplex PCR. V and J calls and clone size are those listed in that table; D and trimming were worked out from the DNA. This repertoire shows 75,000 to 90,000 clones, 80% found once; its top ten account for 9.5% to 15%. The rearrangement joins TRBV3-1 (or the pseudogene TRBV3-2) to TRBJ2-6; 7 nucleotides agree with TRBD2. The sequenced material came from peripheral blood. This clonotype was sampled from a woman between 35 and 50 years old with active or convalescent COVID-19. The CDR3 nucleotides are TGTGCCAGCAGCGGCGGGGGAGGCGGGACTGGGGCCAACGTCCTGACTTTC. Its translation: CASSGGGGGTGANVLTF.